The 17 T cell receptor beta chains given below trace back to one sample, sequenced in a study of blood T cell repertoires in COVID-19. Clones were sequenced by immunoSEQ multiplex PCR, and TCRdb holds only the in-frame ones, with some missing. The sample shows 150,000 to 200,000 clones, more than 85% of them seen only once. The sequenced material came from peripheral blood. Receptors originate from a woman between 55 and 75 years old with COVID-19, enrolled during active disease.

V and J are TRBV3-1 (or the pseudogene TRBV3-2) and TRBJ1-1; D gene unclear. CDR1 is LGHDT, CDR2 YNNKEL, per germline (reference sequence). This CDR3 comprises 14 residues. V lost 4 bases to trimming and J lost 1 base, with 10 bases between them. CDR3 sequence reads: CASSPPIANTEAFF. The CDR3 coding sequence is TGTGCCAGCAGCCCCCCTATCGCGAACACTGAAGCTTTCTTT.

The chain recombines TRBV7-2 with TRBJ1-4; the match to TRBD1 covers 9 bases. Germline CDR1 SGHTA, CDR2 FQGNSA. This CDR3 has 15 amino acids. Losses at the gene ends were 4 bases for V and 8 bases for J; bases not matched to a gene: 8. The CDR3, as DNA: TGTGCCAGCAGCTGGGGACAGGGTGAGGGCGAAAAACTGTTTTTT. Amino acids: CASSWGQGEGEKLFF.

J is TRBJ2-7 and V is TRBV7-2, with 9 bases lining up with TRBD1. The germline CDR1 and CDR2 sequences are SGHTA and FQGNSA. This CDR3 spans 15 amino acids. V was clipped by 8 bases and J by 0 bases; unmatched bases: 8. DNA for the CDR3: TGTGCCAGCGGGGTTACAGGGGGCACCTCCTACGAGCAGTACTTC. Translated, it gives CASGVTGGTSYEQYF.

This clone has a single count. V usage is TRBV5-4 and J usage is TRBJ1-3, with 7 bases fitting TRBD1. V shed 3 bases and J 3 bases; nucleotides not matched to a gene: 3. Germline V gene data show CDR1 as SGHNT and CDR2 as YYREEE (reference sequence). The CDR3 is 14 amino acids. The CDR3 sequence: CASSSGTVGNTIYF. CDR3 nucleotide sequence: TGTGCCAGCAGCTCCGGGACAGTTGGAAACACCATATATTTT.

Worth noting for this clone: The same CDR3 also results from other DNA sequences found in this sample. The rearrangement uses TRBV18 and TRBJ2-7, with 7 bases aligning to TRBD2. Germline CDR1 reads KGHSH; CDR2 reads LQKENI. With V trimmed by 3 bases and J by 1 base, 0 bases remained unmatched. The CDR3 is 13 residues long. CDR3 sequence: CASSPGGSYEQYF. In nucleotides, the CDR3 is TGTGCCAGCTCACCCGGGGGGTCCTACGAGCAGTACTTC.

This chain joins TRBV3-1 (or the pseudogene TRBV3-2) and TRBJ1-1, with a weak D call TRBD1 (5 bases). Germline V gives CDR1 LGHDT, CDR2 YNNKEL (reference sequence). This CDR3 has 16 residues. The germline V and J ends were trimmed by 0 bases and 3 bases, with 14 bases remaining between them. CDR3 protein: CASSQDSGGAYTEAFF. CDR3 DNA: TGTGCCAGCAGCCAAGATTCGGGGGGAGCGTACACTGAAGCTTTCTTT.

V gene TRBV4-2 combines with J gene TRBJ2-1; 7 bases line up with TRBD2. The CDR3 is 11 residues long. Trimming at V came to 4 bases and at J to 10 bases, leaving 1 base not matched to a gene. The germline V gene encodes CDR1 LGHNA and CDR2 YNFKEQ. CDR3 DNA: TGTGCCAGCAGCCGCGGGGGAGAGCAGTTCTTC. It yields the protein CASSRGGEQFF.

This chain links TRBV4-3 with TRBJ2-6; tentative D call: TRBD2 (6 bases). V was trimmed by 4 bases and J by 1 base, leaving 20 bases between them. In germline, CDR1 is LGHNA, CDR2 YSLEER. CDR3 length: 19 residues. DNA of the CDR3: TGCGCCAGCAGCCGTCGACTAGGAGGTCTCTCGTCTGGGGCCAACGTCCTGACTTTC. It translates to CASSRRLGGLSSGANVLTF.

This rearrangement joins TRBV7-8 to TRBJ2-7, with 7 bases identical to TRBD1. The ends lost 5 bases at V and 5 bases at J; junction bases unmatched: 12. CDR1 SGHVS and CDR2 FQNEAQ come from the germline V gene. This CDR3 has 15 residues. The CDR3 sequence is CASSLGTVPWDEQYF. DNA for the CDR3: TGTGCCAGCAGCCTGGGGACAGTCCCATGGGACGAGCAGTACTTC.

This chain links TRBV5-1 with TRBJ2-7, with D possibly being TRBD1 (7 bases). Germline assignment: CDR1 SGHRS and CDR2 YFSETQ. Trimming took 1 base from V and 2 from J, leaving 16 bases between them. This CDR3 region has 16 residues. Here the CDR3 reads CASSLLPDREAYEQYF. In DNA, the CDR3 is TGCGCCAGCAGCTTGTTACCCGACAGGGAGGCCTACGAGCAGTACTTC.

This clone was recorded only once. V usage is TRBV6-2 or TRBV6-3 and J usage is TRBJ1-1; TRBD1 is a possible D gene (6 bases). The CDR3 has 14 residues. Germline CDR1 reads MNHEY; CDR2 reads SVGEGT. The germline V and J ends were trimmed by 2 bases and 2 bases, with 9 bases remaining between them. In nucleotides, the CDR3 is TGTGCCAGCAGTTACCTGACAGGAAACACTGAAGCTTTCTTT. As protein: CASSYLTGNTEAFF.

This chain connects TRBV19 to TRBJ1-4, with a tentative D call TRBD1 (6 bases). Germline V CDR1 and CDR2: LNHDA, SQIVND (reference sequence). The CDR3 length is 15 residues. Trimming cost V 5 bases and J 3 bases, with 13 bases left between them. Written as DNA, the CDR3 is TGTGCCAGTAGTGATCGGGGGGCGGCTAATGAAAAACTGTTTTTT. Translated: CASSDRGAANEKLFF.

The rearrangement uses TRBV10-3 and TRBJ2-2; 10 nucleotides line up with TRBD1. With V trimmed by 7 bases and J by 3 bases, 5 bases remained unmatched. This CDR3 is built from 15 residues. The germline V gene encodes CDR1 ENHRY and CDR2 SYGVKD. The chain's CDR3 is CAITTTGGDTGELFF. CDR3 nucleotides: TGTGCCATCACCACGACAGGGGGCGACACCGGGGAGCTGTTTTTT.

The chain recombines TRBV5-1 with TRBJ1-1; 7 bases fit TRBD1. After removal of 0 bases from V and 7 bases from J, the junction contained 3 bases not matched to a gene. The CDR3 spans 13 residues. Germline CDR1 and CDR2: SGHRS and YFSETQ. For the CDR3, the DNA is TGCGCCAGCAGCTTGGCACAGGGGATTGAAGCTTTCTTT. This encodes CASSLAQGIEAFF. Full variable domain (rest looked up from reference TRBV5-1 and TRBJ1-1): KAGVTQTPRYLIKTRGQQVTLSCSPISGHRSVSWYQQTPGQGLQFLFEYFSETQRNKGNFPGRFSGRQFSNSRSEMNVSTLELGDSALYLCASSLAQGIEAFFGQGTRLTVV.

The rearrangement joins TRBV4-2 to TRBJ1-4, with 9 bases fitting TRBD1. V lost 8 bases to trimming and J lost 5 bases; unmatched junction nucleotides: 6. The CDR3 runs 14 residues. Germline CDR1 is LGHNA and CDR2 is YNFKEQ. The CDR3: CASGGQGGNEKLFF. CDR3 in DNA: TGTGCCAGCGGGGGACAGGGAGGGAATGAAAAACTGTTTTTT.

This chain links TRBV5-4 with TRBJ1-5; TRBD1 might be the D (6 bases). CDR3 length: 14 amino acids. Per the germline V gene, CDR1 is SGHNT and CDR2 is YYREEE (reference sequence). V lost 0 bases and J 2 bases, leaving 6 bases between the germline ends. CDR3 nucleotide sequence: TGTGCCAGCAGCTTGGACAGGGGCAATCAGCCCCAGCATTTT. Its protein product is CASSLDRGNQPQHF.

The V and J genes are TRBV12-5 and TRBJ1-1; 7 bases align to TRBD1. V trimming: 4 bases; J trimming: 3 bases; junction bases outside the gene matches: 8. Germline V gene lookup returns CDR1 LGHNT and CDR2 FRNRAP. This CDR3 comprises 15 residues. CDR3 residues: CASGWSGQVYTEAFF. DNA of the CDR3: TGTGCTAGTGGTTGGTCCGGACAGGTCTACACTGAAGCTTTCTTT. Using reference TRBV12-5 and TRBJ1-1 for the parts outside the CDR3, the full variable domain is DARVTQTPRHKVTEMGQEVTMRCQPILGHNTVFWYRQTMMQGLELLAYFRNRAPLDDSGMPKDRFSAEMPDATLATLKIQPSEPRDSAVYFCASGWSGQVYTEAFFGQGTRLTVV.